These T cell receptor beta chains were read from a single sample in a study of identical twins. TCRdb re-derived calls from the 5' RACE reads in MiXCR, one entry per CDR3 protein. The table includes about 190,000 distinct CDR3 sequences, more than 15% detected once. This sample was also put to use in a study of T cells expressing NK-cell markers.

Sequencing input: CD8+ T cells sorted from blood. The receptors shown here come from a woman younger than 30 in good health. The CDR3 runs from the conserved cysteine through the conserved F or W.

j_gene: TRBJ2-3; v_gene: TRBV9; CDR3aa: CASTSSTDTQYF
j_gene: TRBJ1-2; v_gene: TRBV12-3/TRBV12-4; CDR3aa: CASSTTSEYGYTF
j_gene: TRBJ2-3; v_gene: TRBV20-1; CDR3aa: CSARDPVSTDTQYF
j_gene: TRBJ2-2; v_gene: TRBV3-1; CDR3aa: CASSPETNTGELFF
j_gene: TRBJ2-1; v_gene: TRBV20-1; CDR3aa: CSATHRDRGIHEQFF
j_gene: TRBJ2-1; v_gene: TRBV27; CDR3aa: CASSPRLDEQFF
j_gene: TRBJ1-1; v_gene: TRBV5-1; CDR3aa: CASSGLGEIGDTEAFF
j_gene: TRBJ1-1; v_gene: TRBV7-6; CDR3aa: CASSLEGGEGALNTEAFF
j_gene: TRBJ2-7; v_gene: TRBV20-1; CDR3aa: CSADPGTSGNRAPYEQYF
j_gene: TRBJ2-2; v_gene: TRBV5-1; CDR3aa: CASSLASERTGELFF
j_gene: TRBJ2-3; v_gene: TRBV12-3/TRBV12-4; CDR3aa: CASSFISPTDTQYF
j_gene: TRBJ2-7; v_gene: TRBV2; CDR3aa: CASSEAPAGVIYEQYF
j_gene: TRBJ1-1; v_gene: TRBV7-9; CDR3aa: CALNGAASGVEAFF
j_gene: TRBJ2-7; v_gene: TRBV7-9; CDR3aa: CASSLTPGTAYEQYF
j_gene: TRBJ2-3; v_gene: TRBV27; CDR3aa: CASNNGGGGPDTQYF
j_gene: TRBJ1-2; v_gene: TRBV9; CDR3aa: CASRDAGGSYGYTF
j_gene: TRBJ2-3; v_gene: TRBV11-2; CDR3aa: CASSSAPDTQYF
j_gene: TRBJ1-2; v_gene: TRBV9; CDR3aa: CASSAANYGYTF
j_gene: TRBJ2-3; v_gene: TRBV4-2; CDR3aa: CASSQDGVSRTDTQYF
j_gene: TRBJ2-5; v_gene: TRBV7-9; CDR3aa: CASSFPDRNQETQYF
j_gene: TRBJ2-1; v_gene: TRBV6-4; CDR3aa: CASSDTATNEQFF
j_gene: TRBJ2-1; v_gene: TRBV6-5; CDR3aa: CASSYRTSGSLDNEQFF
j_gene: TRBJ2-1; v_gene: TRBV7-9; CDR3aa: CASSFQQGYEQFF
j_gene: TRBJ2-7; v_gene: TRBV7-9; CDR3aa: CASSTQGSSYEQYF
j_gene: TRBJ2-7; v_gene: TRBV20-1; CDR3aa: CSARYGSDSYEQYF
j_gene: TRBJ2-3; v_gene: TRBV20-1; CDR3aa: CSARDTSGRTDTQYF
j_gene: TRBJ2-2; v_gene: TRBV12-3/TRBV12-4; CDR3aa: CASSSPEVLAGGGTGELFF
j_gene: TRBJ1-1; v_gene: TRBV29-1; CDR3aa: CSVYGGGMNTEAFF
j_gene: TRBJ2-3; v_gene: TRBV25-1; CDR3aa: CASSQRRGYGDTQYF
j_gene: TRBJ1-1; v_gene: TRBV7-9; CDR3aa: CASSSGQGMNTEAFF
j_gene: TRBJ2-2; v_gene: TRBV10-3; CDR3aa: CAISESGRVTGELFF
j_gene: TRBJ1-5; v_gene: TRBV7-8; CDR3aa: CASSFLGQGARPQHF
j_gene: TRBJ2-7; v_gene: TRBV29-1; CDR3aa: CSVGGLGSPSEQYF
j_gene: TRBJ2-1; v_gene: TRBV12-3/TRBV12-4; CDR3aa: CASSSHSEDPLEQFF
j_gene: TRBJ2-3; v_gene: TRBV12-3/TRBV12-4; CDR3aa: CASSSQLAGVHTQYF
j_gene: TRBJ1-2; v_gene: TRBV16; CDR3aa: CASSPSYGYTF
j_gene: TRBJ2-3; v_gene: TRBV10-1; CDR3aa: CASFPSREGASTDTQYF
j_gene: TRBJ2-6; v_gene: TRBV19; CDR3aa: CASSAGQAISGANVLTF
j_gene: TRBJ2-7; v_gene: TRBV5-6; CDR3aa: CASSLGLGLNEQYF
j_gene: TRBJ2-1; v_gene: TRBV20-1; CDR3aa: CSAQNLAGGDLYNEQFF
j_gene: TRBJ1-5; v_gene: TRBV12-3/TRBV12-4; CDR3aa: CASSFSGTGGQPQHF
j_gene: TRBJ2-7; v_gene: TRBV27; CDR3aa: CASSFSSGLSYEQYF
j_gene: TRBJ1-4; v_gene: TRBV20-1; CDR3aa: CSAAGEREKLFF
j_gene: TRBJ1-5; v_gene: TRBV6-2/TRBV6-3; CDR3aa: CASSYRTPTGNQPQHF
j_gene: TRBJ2-1; v_gene: TRBV12-3/TRBV12-4; CDR3aa: CATSTGTGGWNEQFF
j_gene: TRBJ2-7; v_gene: TRBV7-9; CDR3aa: CASSSGQDDSYEQYF
j_gene: TRBJ1-1; v_gene: TRBV9; CDR3aa: CASSLLVRAGGDTEAFF
j_gene: TRBJ1-1; v_gene: TRBV6-5; CDR3aa: CASSLLAVNTEAFF
j_gene: TRBJ2-1; v_gene: TRBV7-3; CDR3aa: CASSLSGPVGEQFF
j_gene: TRBJ2-5; v_gene: TRBV5-5; CDR3aa: CASSLAGGQQETQYF
j_gene: TRBJ2-2; v_gene: TRBV20-1; CDR3aa: CSARGFVSGELFF